This T cell receptor beta chain is from a study of T cells in Graves' hyperthyroidism and ophthalmopathy. Whole-study findings and limits: Blood shared most expanded thyroid clonotypes above 0.001.

TCR beta CDR3 regions were amplified from RNA transcripts. A first-round RT-PCR of the TCR CDR3 used the HTBI primer set. TCRdb itself ran the multiplex PCR reads through MiXCR, one entry per CDR3 protein. The data contain 450,000 to 650,000 distinct CDR3 sequences, roughly 18% of them seen just once; the ten biggest clones take up approximately 16%. Disease duration was under 3 months in the ophthalmopathy patients, who also had a Clinical Activity Score of at least 3 and a NOSPECS grade of at least 4. The PBMCs were taken from approximately 9.7 ml of fresh peripheral blood. Worth noting for this clonotype: No antigen is known for it.

The CDR3 is 17 amino acids. Trimming removed 8 bases at V and 5 bases at J, with 27 bases between. Per the germline V gene, CDR1 is MRHNA and CDR2 is SNTAGT. The receptor comes from a woman aged 18-29 years with Graves' ophthalmopathy. The chain employs TRBV6-4 and TRBJ2-5, with a weak D call TRBD2 (5 bases). What was sequenced was blood. The CDR3 DNA follows: TGTGCCAGCGGTATCTTCTGCGAGGGCCATTTTCTTGAGACCCAGTACTTC. The encoded protein is CASGIFCEGHFLETQYF.